One and the same sample provided the 5 T cell receptor beta chains below, sequenced in a study of read filtering for tumor transcriptome and immune sequencing. The library was built from approximately 400 ng RNA with molecular barcoded adaptors for alpha/delta and beta/gamma chains. TCRdb re-derived calls from the reads in MiXCR, one entry per CDR3 protein. The data show about 58,000 distinct CDR3 sequences, with 9% to 15% seen just once and around 15% held by the top ten. Sample: a population of CD138-negative cells sorted from bone marrow. All receptors come from a donor at least 40 years old with multiple myeloma.

This clonotype has ten or more counts. The chain joins TRBV6-5 to TRBJ1-1; D is perhaps TRBD1 (6 bases). Germline V lookup: CDR1 MNHEY, CDR2 SVGAGI. The CDR3 is 15 amino acids. With 7 bases removed from V and 4 bases from J, the gap between germline ends came to 19 bases. The DNA for the CDR3 is TGTGCCAGCATCAAGGTGGGGGCGCGGGGCACTGAAGCTTTCTTT. The encoded protein is CASIKVGARGTEAFF.

The CDR3 reads CSVQGPGRGNTIYF. Written as DNA, the CDR3 is TGCAGCGTCCAGGGACCCGGGCGTGGAAACACCATATATTTT. The chain links TRBV29-1 to TRBJ1-3; weak D call: TRBD1 (5 bases). CDR3 size: 14 residues. CDR1 SQVTM and CDR2 ANQGSEA come from the germline V gene. The V end was cut by 6 bases, the J end by 3 bases, with 15 bases between.

This clonotype was seen a handful of times. J is TRBJ2-5 and V is TRBV6-6; D remains ambiguous. The V gene lost 5 bases and the J gene lost 0 bases, with 16 bases spanning the gap. Germline V gene lookup returns CDR1 MNHNY and CDR2 SVGAGI (reference sequence). The CDR3 is 16 amino acids. DNA for the CDR3: TGTGCCAGCAGTCCACCTCCAGCCTTGTACCAAGAGACCCAGTACTTC. Translated: CASSPPPALYQETQYF.

The table lists this clonotype with many counts. The V call is TRBV11-1, the J call TRBJ2-7; D is perhaps TRBD2 (6 bases). Trimming left V 2 bases short and J 4 bases short, with 12 bases between. CDR3 length: 14 residues. Germline V gene data show CDR1 as SGHAT and CDR2 as FQDESV (reference sequence). The CDR3 here is CASSLIGGGYEQYF. The CDR3 nucleotides read TGTGCCAGCAGCTTAATTGGTGGAGGGTACGAGCAGTACTTC.

The sample holds many counts of this clonotype. The J gene is TRBJ1-5, the V gene TRBV28, with D possibly TRBD1 on 6 matching bases. CDR3 length equals 15 residues. The V end was cut by 2 bases, the J end by 4 bases, with 12 bases between. Germline V gene sequence: CDR1 MDHEN, CDR2 SYDVKM. DNA for the CDR3: TGTGCCAGCAGTTTAGGTGGACAGTATAATCAGCCCCAGCATTTT. Residues: CASSLGGQYNQPQHF. The variable domain in full, completed from reference TRBV28 and TRBJ1-5, reads DVKVTQSSRYLVKRTGEKVFLECVQDMDHENMFWYRQDPGLGLRLIYFSYDVKMKEKGDIPEGYSVSREKKERFSLILESASTNQTSMYLCASSLGGQYNQPQHFGDGTRLSIL.